Listed here are 16 T cell receptor beta chains from one sample, sequenced in a study of blood T cells in healthy people across ages. It was with a sample-barcoded 5' primer and a J-beta primer mix that a second PCR of roughly 6 to 12 cycles was run. Each CDR3 protein gets one entry after TCRdb re-called the 5' RACE reads with MiXCR. The sample includes around 2 million distinct CDR3 sequences, roughly two fifths of them seen just once. Sequences were obtained from blood. The source is a human donor in good health.

In its sample, this clonotype was seen a few times. The chain recombines TRBV20-1 with TRBJ1-5, with 9 bases aligning to TRBD1. Germline V gives CDR1 DFQATT, CDR2 SNEGSKA (reference sequence). Trimming removed 5 bases from V and 6 bases from J; junction bases left unmatched: 5. The CDR3 sequence is 13 residues long. The CDR3 region is CSAFGQGIQPQHF. DNA of the CDR3: TGCAGTGCTTTCGGACAGGGGATTCAGCCCCAGCATTTT.

This clonotype was found a few times. This chain's CDR3 is CASSSRGPYSGANVLTF. CDR3 DNA: TGCGCCAGCAGCTCGCGGGGGCCGTACTCTGGGGCCAACGTCCTGACTTTC. The chain couples TRBV4-3 to TRBJ2-6; tentative D call: TRBD2 (7 bases). Germline V gives CDR1 LGHNA, CDR2 YSLEER. Deletions cut 5 bases from V and 0 bases from J, with 14 bases between. The CDR3 extends over 17 amino acids.

The chain joins TRBV6-1 to TRBJ2-1; the match to TRBD2 covers 8 bases. This CDR3 is 15 amino acids long. Trimming cost V 3 bases and J 0 bases; bases outside gene matches: 1. CDR1 MNHNS and CDR2 SASEGT come from the germline V gene. The CDR3 protein is CASSDGGASYNEQFF. The CDR3 nucleotides are TGTGCCAGCAGTGACGGGGGGGCCTCCTACAATGAGCAGTTCTTC.

The chain recombines TRBV7-3 with TRBJ1-1; a possible D gene is TRBD1 (6 bases). The V end was cut by 5 bases, the J end by 3 bases, with 16 bases between. CDR1 is SGHTA, CDR2 FQGTGA, per germline. The CDR3 totals 15 residues. CDR3 region: CASSPYRVGDTEAFF. CDR3 bases: TGTGCCAGCAGCCCTTACAGGGTTGGGGACACTGAAGCTTTCTTT.

The chain combines TRBV12-3 or TRBV12-4 with TRBJ1-2; TRBD1 might be the D (5 bases). The CDR3 contains 15 residues. V lost 5 bases, J lost 6 bases, and 19 bases lay in between. CDR3 coding DNA: TGTGCCAGCAGTAACCCCAGGGAATTCTCGGATGGCTACACCTTC. Residues: CASSNPREFSDGYTF.

Remarks on this clonotype: The junction and the germline gene differ at one end; a read error may be behind it. V is TRBV20-1 and J is TRBJ1-2, with D possibly being TRBD1 (5 bases). Per germline, CDR1 DFQATT and CDR2 SNEGSKA (reference sequence). The CDR3 loop spans 15 amino acids. The CDR3 is CSARDLRQTLLGYTF. In nucleotides, the CDR3 is TGCAGCGCTAGAGATCTCCGACAGACCCTACTTGGCTACACCTTC.

The chain couples TRBV5-1 to TRBJ1-2; possibly TRBD1 for D (5 bases). Germline V gene data show CDR1 as SGHRS and CDR2 as YFSETQ. Between the trimmed V and J ends, which lost 1 base and 5 bases, there was a span of 12 bases. The CDR3 sequence is 14 residues long. DNA of the CDR3: TGCGCCAGCAGCTTGCAGGGCCAAGAATATGGCTACACCTTC. The encoded protein is CASSLQGQEYGYTF.

The count of this clonotype is one. The rearrangement links TRBV6-6 to TRBJ2-3, with TRBD1 matching over 7 bases. This CDR3 is built from 17 residues. V shed 0 bases, J shed 6 bases, and the junction held 12 bases outside the gene matches. In germline, CDR1 is MNHNY, CDR2 SVGAGI (reference sequence). The CDR3 loop is CASSYSSGGTNTDTQYF. The CDR3 DNA reads as TGTGCCAGCAGTTACTCGTCAGGGGGAACGAACACGGATACGCAGTATTTT.

This clonotype was counted a few times. The genes are TRBV11-2 and TRBJ2-5, with 10 bases fitting TRBD2. V shed 0 bases and J 5 bases; nucleotides not matched to a gene: 9. Per germline, CDR1 SGHAT and CDR2 FQNNGV. The CDR3 extends over 17 amino acids. DNA for the CDR3: TGTGCCAGCAGCTTAGATGTATTAGCGGGGGGCTGGGAGACCCAGTACTTC. Amino acid sequence: CASSLDVLAGGWETQYF.

The chain couples TRBV20-1 to TRBJ2-7; D tentatively reads TRBD1 or TRBD2 (5 bases each). CDR1 and CDR2 (germline): DFQATT, SNEGSKA (reference sequence). Trimming shortened V by 0 bases and J by 4 bases, and 13 bases separated the two germline ends. CDR3 length: 14 residues. The CDR3 is CSARDRGVSYEQYF. Written as DNA, the CDR3 is TGCAGTGCTAGAGATCGAGGGGTCTCTTACGAGCAGTACTTC.

This clonotype was observed a handful of times. J is TRBJ2-7 and V is TRBV6-5; the D gene is possibly TRBD1 (5 bases). The CDR3 has 12 residues. The V end was cut by 7 bases, the J end by 0 bases, with 7 bases between. CDR1 is MNHEY, CDR2 SVGAGI, per germline. The CDR3 region has the DNA TGTGCCAGCATGGACAACTCCTACGAGCAGTACTTC. Protein sequence: CASMDNSYEQYF.

This sequence joins TRBV6-2 or TRBV6-3 and TRBJ2-3; 8 bases align to TRBD1. This CDR3 is 16 amino acids long. Germline CDR1 MNHEY, CDR2 SVGEGT. J lost 3 bases, V lost 7 bases, and 12 bases had no gene match. CDR3 in amino acids: CASTYGDRKRTDTQYF. In nucleotides, the CDR3 is TGTGCCAGCACCTACGGGGACAGGAAAAGGACAGATACGCAGTATTTT.

This clonotype was counted between two and nine times. This chain links TRBV29-1 with TRBJ2-7; D unclear. CDR3 length: 13 amino acids. Germline CDR1 reads SQVTM; CDR2 reads ANQGSEA. Trimming pared 5 bases from V and 0 bases from J, leaving 11 bases between. The CDR3 coding sequence is TGCAGCGTTCGGTCGCCGAGCTCCTACGAGCAGTACTTC. Amino acids: CSVRSPSSYEQYF.

The chain has TRBV20-1 and TRBJ2-7, with D uncertain. The CDR3 is 14 amino acids. Trimming shortened V by 4 bases and J by 0 bases, and 13 bases separated the two germline ends. Germline V lookup: CDR1 DFQATT, CDR2 SNEGSKA (reference sequence). CDR3 amino acids: CSAITRGNSYEQYF. The CDR3 coding sequence is TGCAGTGCTATAACCCGTGGGAACTCCTACGAGCAGTACTTC.

The chain combines TRBV9 with TRBJ2-1, with 13 bases that match TRBD2. The V gene end was trimmed by 6 bases and the J gene end by 7 bases; junction bases not matched to a gene: 7. CDR3 size: 15 residues. CDR1 is SGDLS and CDR2 is YYNGEE in the germline V gene. CDR3 DNA sequence: TGTGCCAGCAACCGGACTAGCGGGGGTGGGAATGAGCAGTTCTTC. The encoded protein is CASNRTSGGGNEQFF.

This clonotype was seen many times. The CDR3 bases are TGCAGTGCTAGCAAGACAGGGATATCCTATGGCTACACCTTC. It specifies CSASKTGISYGYTF. The V and J genes are TRBV20-1 and TRBJ1-2, with 7 bases that match TRBD1. Germline V gene sequence: CDR1 DFQATT, CDR2 SNEGSKA (reference sequence). V lost 3 bases, J lost 4 bases, and 8 bases stayed unmatched. The CDR3 sequence is 14 residues long.